The sequence of this T cell receptor (beta chain) was determined in a study of shared clonotypes between healthy human individuals. Assay execution took place at the deep level. The authors' processing: From ImmunoSEQ came sequences covering only the junction and carrying no quality scores, so filtering differed. Profiled with immunoSEQ multiplex PCR; TCRdb holds only in-frame clones, not every one. V and J calls and clone size are as listed in that table; D and trimming were resolved from the DNA. This table holds about 600,000 clones, around 78% found once. Adults of Caucasian background living in Nashville, Tennessee made up all donors. The sample taken for sequencing was PBMCs. This TCR derives from a woman aged 40 to 55 in good health. Some clones in this sample may be carry-over from other donors' samples.

As DNA, the CDR3 is TGTGCCAGCAGCTCCACCCGGTTCGCCGGCGAGCAGTACTTC. Its protein product is CASSSTRFAGEQYF. The chain combines TRBV7-2 with TRBJ2-7; no clear D. This CDR3 is 14 amino acids long. CDR1 SGHTA and CDR2 FQGNSA come from the germline V gene. V lost 4 bases, J lost 6 bases, and 16 bases lay in between.